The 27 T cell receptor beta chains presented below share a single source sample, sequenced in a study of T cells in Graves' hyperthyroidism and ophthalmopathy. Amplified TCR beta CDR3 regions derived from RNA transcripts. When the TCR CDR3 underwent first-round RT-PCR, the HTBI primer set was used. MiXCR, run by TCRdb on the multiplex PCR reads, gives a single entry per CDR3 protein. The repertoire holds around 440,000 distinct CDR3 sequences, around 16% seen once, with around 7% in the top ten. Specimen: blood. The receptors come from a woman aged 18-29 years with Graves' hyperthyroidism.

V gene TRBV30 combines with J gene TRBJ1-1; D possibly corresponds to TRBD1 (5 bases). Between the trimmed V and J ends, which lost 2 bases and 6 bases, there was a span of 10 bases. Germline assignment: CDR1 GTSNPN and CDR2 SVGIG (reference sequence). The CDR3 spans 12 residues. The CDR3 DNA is TGTGCCTGGAGTCCAGGGACGGCTGAAGCTTTCTTT. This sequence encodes CAWSPGTAEAFF. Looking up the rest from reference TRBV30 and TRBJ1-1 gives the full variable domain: SQTIHQWPATLVQPVGSPLSLECTVEGTSNPNLYWYRQAAGRGLQLLFYSVGIGQISSEVPQNLSASRPQDRQFILSSKKLLLSDSGFYLCAWSPGTAEAFFGQGTRLTVV.

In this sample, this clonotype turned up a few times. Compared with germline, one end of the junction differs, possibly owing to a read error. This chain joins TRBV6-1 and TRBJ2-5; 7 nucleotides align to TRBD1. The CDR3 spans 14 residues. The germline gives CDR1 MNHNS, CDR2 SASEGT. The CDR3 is CASRLTGVQGTQYF. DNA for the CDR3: TGTGCCAGCAGATTAACAGGGGTTCAAGGGACCCAGTACTTC.

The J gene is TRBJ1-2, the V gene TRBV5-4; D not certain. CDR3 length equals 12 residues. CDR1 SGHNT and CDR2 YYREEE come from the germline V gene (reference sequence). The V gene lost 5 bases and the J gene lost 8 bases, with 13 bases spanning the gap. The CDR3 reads CASRGKVGGYTF. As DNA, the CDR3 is TGTGCCAGCAGGGGGAAGGTTGGCGGCTACACCTTC.

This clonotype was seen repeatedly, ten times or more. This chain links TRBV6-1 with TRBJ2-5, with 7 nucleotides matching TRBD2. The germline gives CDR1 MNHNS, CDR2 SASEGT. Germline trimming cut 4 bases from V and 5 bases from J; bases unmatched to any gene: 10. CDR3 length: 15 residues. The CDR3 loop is CASSALGPAGETQYF. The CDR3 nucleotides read TGTGCCAGCAGTGCTCTGGGGCCAGCGGGGGAGACCCAGTACTTC.

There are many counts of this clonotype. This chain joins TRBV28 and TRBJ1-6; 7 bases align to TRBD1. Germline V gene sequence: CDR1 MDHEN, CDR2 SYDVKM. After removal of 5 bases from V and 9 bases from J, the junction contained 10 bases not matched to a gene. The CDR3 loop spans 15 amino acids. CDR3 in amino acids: CASSHTGEYRSPLHF. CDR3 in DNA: TGTGCCAGCAGTCATACAGGGGAGTATCGTTCACCCCTCCACTTT.

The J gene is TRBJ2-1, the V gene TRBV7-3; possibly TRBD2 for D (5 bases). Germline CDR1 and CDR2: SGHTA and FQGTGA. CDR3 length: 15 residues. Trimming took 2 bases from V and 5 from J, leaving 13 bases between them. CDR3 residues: CASSLEGLANNEQFF. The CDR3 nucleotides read TGTGCCAGCAGCTTAGAAGGACTGGCAAACAATGAGCAGTTCTTC.

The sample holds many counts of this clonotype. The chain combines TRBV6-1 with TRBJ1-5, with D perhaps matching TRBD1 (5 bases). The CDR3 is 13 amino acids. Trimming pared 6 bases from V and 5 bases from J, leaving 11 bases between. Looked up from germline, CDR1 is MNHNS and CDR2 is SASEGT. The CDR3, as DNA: TGTGCCAGCAGCGGGACCCCCGATCAGCCCCAGCATTTT. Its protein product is CASSGTPDQPQHF.

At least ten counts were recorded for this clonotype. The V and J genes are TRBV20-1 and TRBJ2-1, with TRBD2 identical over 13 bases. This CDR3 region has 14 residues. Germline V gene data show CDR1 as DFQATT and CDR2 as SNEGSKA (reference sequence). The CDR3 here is CSQPGTSGTREQFF. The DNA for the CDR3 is TGCAGCCAACCCGGGACTAGCGGGACTAGAGAGCAGTTCTTC.

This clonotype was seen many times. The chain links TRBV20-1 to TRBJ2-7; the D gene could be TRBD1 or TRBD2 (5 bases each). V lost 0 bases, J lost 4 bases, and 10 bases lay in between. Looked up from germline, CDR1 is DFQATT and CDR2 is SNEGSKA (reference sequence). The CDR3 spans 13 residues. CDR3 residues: CSARDPGRYEQYF. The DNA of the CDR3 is TGCAGTGCTAGAGATCCGGGGCGTTACGAGCAGTACTTC.

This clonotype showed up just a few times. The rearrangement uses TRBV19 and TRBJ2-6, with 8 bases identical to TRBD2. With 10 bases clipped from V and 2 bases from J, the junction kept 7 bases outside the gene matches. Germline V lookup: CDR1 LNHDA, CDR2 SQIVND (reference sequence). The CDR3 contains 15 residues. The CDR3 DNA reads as TGTGCCACCATGGCGGGGGGCGCTGGGGCCAACGTCCTGACTTTC. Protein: CATMAGGAGANVLTF.

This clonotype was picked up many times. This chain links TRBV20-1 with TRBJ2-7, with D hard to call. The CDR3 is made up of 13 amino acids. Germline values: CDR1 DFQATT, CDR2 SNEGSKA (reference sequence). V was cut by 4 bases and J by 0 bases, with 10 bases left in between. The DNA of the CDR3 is TGCAGTGCTATGGTACCTGGCTCCTACGAGCAGTACTTC. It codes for CSAMVPGSYEQYF.

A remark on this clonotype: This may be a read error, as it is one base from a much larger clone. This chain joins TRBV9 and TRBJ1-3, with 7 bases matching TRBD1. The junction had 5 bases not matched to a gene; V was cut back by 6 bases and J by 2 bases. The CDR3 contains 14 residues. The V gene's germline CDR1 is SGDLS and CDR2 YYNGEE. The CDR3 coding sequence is TGTGCCAGCACCGAGGGGGCGACTGGAAACACCATATATTTT. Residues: CASTEGATGNTIYF.

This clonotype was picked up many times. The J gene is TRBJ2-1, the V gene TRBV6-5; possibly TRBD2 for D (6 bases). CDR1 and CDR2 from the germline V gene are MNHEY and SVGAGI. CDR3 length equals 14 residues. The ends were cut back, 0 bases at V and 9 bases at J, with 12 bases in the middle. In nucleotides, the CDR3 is TGTGCCAGCAGTTACTCGATATTAGCGGTTGAGCAGTTCTTC. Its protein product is CASSYSILAVEQFF.

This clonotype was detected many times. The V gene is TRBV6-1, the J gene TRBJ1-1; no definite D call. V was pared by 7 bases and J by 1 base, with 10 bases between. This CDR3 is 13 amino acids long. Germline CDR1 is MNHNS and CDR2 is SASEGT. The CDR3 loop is CASTQSGNTEAFF. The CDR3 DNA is TGTGCCAGCACCCAAAGCGGGAACACTGAAGCTTTCTTT.

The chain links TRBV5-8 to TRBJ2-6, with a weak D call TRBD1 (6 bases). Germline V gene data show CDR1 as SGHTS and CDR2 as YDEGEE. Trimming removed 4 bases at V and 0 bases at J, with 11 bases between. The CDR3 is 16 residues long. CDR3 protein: CASSADSFSGANVLTF. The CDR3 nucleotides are TGTGCCAGCAGCGCGGACAGCTTCTCTGGGGCCAACGTCCTGACTTTC.

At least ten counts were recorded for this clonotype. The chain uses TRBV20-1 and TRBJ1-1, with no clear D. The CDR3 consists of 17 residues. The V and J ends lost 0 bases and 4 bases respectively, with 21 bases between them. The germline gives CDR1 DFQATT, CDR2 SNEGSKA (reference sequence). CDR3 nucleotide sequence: TGCAGTGCTAGAGATCGGCGACTCCCTGGGCCGACCACTGAAGCTTTCTTT. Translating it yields CSARDRRLPGPTTEAFF.

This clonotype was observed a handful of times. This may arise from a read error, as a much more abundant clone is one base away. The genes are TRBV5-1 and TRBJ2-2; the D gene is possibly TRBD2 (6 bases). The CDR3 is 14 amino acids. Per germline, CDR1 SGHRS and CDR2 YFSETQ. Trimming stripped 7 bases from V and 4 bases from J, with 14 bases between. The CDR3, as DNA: TGCGCCAGCCCGGTGGAGGGTAGCACCGGGGAGCTGTTTTTT. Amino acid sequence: CASPVEGSTGELFF.

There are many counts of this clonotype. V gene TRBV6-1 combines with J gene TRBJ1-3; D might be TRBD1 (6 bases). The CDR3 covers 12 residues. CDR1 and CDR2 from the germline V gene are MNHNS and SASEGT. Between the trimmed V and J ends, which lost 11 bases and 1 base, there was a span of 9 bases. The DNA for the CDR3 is TGTGCCGTGCAGGGGTCTGGAAACACCATATATTTT. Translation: CAVQGSGNTIYF.

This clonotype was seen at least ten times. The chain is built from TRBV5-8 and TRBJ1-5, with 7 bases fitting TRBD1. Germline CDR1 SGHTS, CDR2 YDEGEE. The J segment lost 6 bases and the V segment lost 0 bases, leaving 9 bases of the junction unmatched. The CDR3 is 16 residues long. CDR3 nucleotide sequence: TGTGCCAGCAGCTTGGAGATCCTCAGGGGGGTTCAGCCCCAGCATTTT. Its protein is CASSLEILRGVQPQHF.

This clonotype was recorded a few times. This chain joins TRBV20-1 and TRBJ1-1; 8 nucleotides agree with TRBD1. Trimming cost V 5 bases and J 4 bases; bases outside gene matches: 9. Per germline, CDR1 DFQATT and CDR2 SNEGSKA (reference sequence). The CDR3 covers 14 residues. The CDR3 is CSAAQGALGTEAFF. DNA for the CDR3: TGCAGTGCTGCGCAGGGGGCGCTGGGCACTGAAGCTTTCTTT.

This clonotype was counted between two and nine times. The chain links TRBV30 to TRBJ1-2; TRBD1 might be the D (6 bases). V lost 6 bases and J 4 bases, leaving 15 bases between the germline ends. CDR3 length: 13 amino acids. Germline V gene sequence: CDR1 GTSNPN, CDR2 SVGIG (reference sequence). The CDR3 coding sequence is TGTGCCTGTACGACAGGATTACTCTATGGCTACACCTTC. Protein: CACTTGLLYGYTF.

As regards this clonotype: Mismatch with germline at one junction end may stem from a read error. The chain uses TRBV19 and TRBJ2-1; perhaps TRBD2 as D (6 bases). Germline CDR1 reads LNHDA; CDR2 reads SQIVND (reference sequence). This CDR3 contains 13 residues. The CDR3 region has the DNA TGTGCAAGTAGGGACTGGGCAGACAATGAGCAGTTCTTC. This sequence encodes CASRDWADNEQFF. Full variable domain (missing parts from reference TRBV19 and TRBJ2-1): DGGITQSPKYLFRKEGQNVTLSCEQNLNHDAMYWYRQDPGQGLRLIYYSQIVNDFQKGDIAEGYSVSREKKESFPLTVTSAQKNPTAFYLCASRDWADNEQFFGPGTRLTVL.

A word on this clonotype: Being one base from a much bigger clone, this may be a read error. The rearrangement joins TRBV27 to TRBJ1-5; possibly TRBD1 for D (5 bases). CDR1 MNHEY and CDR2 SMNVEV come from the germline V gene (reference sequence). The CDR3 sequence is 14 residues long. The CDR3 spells CASRDSGSNQPRHF. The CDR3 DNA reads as TGTGCCAGTAGGGACTCAGGGTCCAATCAGCCCCGGCATTTT.

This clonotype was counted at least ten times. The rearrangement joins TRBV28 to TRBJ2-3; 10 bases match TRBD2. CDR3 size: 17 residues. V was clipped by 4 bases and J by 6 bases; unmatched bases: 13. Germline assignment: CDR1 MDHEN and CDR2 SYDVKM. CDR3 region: CASSSPPAGGRSDTQYF. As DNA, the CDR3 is TGTGCCAGCAGTTCGCCCCCAGCGGGGGGGCGTTCGGATACGCAGTATTTT.

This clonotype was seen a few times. CDR3 DNA sequence: TGTGCCAGCAGCGTAGGAGCAGGGGAAAATCAGCCCCAGCATTTT. It translates to CASSVGAGENQPQHF. The V gene is TRBV9, the J gene TRBJ1-5; a weak D match, TRBD1 (6 bases). Germline V gene data show CDR1 as SGDLS and CDR2 as YYNGEE. There are 15 residues in the CDR3. Between the trimmed V and J ends, which lost 0 bases and 4 bases, there was a span of 11 bases.

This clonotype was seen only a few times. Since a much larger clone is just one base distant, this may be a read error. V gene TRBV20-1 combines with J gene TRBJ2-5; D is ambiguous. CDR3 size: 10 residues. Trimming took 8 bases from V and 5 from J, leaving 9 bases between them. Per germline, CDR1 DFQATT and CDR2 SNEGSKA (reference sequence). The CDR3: CSTGVETQYF. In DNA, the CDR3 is TGCAGTACTGGAGTGGAGACCCAGTACTTC.

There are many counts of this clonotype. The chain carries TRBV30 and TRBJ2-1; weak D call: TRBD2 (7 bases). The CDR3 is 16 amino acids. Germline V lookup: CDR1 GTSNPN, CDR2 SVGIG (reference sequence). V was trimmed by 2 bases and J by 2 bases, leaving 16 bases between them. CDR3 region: CAWSSSRGAPYNEQFF. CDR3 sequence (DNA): TGTGCCTGGAGTTCAAGCCGGGGGGCGCCCTACAATGAGCAGTTCTTC.